This T cell receptor beta chain came from a study of blood T cells in healthy people across ages. Comment on this clonotype: Its antigen is currently unknown.

Overall study results and limits: The unknown donor CMV status may have confounded expanded clonotype changes.

Primers used in a second PCR of about 6 to 11 cycles were a sample-barcoded 5' primer and a J-beta primer mix. TCRdb re-called the 5' RACE reads through MiXCR, storing one row per CDR3 protein. The sample consists of approximately 700,000 distinct CDR3 sequences, 32% of them appearing once. The V gene end was trimmed by 8 bases and the J gene end by 4 bases; junction bases not matched to a gene: 7. The germline V gene has CDR1 DFQATT and CDR2 SNEGSKA (reference sequence). The CDR3 has 12 residues. The sample was blood. The rearrangement uses TRBV20-1 and TRBJ1-1; 7 positions agree with TRBD1. The TCR originated in a woman aged 80 or over in good health. The DNA for the CDR3 is TGCAGTCCCCGACAGGGCGGCACTGAAGCTTTCTTT. Protein sequence: CSPRQGGTEAFF.